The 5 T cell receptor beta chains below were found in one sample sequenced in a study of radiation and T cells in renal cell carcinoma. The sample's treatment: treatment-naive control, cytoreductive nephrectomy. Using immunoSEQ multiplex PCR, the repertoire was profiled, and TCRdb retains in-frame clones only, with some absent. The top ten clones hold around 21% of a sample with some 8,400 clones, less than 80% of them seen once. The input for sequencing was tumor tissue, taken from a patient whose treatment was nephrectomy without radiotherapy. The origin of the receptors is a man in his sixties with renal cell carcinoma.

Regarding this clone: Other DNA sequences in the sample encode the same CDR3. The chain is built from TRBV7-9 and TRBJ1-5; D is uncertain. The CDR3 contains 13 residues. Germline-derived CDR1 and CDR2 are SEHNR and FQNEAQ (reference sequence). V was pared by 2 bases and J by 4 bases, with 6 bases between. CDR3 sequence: CASSLSGNQPQHF. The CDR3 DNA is TGTGCCAGCAGCTTATCGGGTAATCAGCCCCAGCATTTT.

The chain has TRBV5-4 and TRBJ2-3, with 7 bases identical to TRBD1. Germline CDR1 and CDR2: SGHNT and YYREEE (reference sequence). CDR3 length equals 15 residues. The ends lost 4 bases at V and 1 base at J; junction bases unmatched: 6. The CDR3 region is CASSTRDRGTDTQYF. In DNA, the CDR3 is TGTGCCAGCAGCACCCGGGACAGAGGCACAGATACGCAGTATTTT.

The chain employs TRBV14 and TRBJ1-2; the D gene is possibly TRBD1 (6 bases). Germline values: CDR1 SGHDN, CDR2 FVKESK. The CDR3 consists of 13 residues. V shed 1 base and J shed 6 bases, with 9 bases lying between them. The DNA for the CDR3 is TGTGCCAGCAGCCAAGCAGGGGTCCATGGCTACACCTTC. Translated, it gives CASSQAGVHGYTF.

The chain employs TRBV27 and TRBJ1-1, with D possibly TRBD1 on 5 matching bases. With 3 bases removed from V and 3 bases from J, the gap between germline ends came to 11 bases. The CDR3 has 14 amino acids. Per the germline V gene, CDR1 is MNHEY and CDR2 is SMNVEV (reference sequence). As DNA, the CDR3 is TGTGCCAGCAGTTTCCGATTGGGGGACACTGAAGCTTTCTTT. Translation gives CASSFRLGDTEAFF.

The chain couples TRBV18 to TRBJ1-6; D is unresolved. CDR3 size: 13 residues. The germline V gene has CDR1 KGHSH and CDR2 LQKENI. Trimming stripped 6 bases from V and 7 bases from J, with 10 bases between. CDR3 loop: CASSPGWNSPLHF. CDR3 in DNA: TGTGCCAGCTCCCCGGGATGGAATTCACCCCTCCACTTT.